This record covers a single TCR beta chain. These data are taken from a study of CD8+ T cells in alopecia areata. The wider study: Treatment comprised oral tofacitinib, 5 to 10 mg twice daily, in treated patients.

RNA extraction and reverse transcription yielded cDNA as sequencing template. The data were produced by immunoSEQ multiplex PCR, yet TCRdb's version contains in-frame clones alone and is incomplete. The sample contains fewer than 200,000 clones, around three fifths of which appear only once. V was pared by 0 bases and J by 4 bases, with 10 bases between. CDR1 and CDR2 (germline): SGHRS, YFSETQ. The CDR3 runs 14 residues. As for treatment: oral pan-JAK inhibitor, 5-10 mg twice daily. The receptor was isolated from a human donor with alopecia areata. Sequenced material: CD4+ T cells sorted from blood, taken at week 24, from a patient treated with tofacitinib. This chain uses TRBV5-1 with TRBJ2-5; maybe TRBD1 (6 bases). CDR3 loop: CASSLEGVRETQYF. The CDR3 nucleotides read TGCGCCAGCAGCTTGGAGGGGGTGAGAGAGACCCAGTACTTC. Full variable domain (remainder filled in from reference TRBV5-1 and TRBJ2-5): KAGVTQTPRYLIKTRGQQVTLSCSPISGHRSVSWYQQTPGQGLQFLFEYFSETQRNKGNFPGRFSGRQFSNSRSEMNVSTLELGDSALYLCASSLEGVRETQYFGPGTRLLVL.